This TCR beta chain was captured by sequencing in a study of blood T cell repertoires in COVID-19. Overall study context: From the United States, Italy and Spain came samples of acute and convalescent COVID-19. Sources were T cells, B-cell-depleted T cells, or PBMCs; the material itself was cDNA or gDNA.

There are 15 residues in the CDR3. Germline V gives CDR1 MDHEN, CDR2 SYDVKM. V was trimmed by 7 bases and J by 4 bases, leaving 19 bases between them. Source study methods: For nucleated cells, counts were estimated from reference gene primer amplification. Sequencing used immunoSEQ multiplex PCR; TCRdb keeps in-frame clones, though not all of them. That table gives V, J and clone size, and the DNA gave D and trimming. The table shows roughly 98,000 clones, with roughly 92% occurring only once. The sequenced material came from peripheral blood. This receptor was taken from a woman aged 60 to 75 with active COVID-19. V gene TRBV28 combines with J gene TRBJ2-5; weak D call: TRBD2 (6 bases). CDR3 in DNA: TGTGCCAGCACCTCCAGAGGGCGGGAACCAGAGACCCAGTACTTC. This codes for CASTSRGREPETQYF.